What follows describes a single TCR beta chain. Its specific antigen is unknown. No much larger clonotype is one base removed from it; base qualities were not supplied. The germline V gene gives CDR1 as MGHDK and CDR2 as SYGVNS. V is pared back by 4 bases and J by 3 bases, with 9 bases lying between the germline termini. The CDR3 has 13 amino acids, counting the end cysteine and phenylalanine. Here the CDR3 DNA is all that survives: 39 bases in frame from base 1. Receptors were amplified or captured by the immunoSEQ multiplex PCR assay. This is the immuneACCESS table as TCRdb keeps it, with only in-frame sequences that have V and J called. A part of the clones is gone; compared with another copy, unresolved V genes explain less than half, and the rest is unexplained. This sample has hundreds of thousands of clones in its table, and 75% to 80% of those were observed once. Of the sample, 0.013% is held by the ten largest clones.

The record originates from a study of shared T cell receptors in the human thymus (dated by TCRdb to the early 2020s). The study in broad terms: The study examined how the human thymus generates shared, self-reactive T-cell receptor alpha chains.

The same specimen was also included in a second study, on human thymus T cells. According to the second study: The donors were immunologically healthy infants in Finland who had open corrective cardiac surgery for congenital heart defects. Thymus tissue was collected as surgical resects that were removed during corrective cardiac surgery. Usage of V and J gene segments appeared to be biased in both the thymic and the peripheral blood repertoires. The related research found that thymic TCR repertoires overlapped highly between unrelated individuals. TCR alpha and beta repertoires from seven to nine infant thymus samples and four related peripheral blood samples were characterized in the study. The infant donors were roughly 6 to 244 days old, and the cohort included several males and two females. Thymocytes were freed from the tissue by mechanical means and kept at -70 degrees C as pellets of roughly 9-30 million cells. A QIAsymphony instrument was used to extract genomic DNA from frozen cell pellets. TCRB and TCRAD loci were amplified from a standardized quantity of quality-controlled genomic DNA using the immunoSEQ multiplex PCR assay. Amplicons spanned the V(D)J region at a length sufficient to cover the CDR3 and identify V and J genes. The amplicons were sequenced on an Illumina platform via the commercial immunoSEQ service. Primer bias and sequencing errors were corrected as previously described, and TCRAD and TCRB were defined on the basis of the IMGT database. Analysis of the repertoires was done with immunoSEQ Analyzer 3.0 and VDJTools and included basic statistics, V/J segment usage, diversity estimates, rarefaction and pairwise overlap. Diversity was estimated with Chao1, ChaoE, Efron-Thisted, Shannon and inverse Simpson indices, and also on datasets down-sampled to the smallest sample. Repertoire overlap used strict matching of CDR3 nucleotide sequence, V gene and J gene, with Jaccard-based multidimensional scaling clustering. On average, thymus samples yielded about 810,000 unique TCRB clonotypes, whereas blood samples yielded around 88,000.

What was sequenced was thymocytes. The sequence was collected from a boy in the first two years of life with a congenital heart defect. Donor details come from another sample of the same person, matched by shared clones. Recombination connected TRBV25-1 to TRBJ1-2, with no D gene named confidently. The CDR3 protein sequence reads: CASSGSQDYGYTF. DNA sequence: TGTGCCAGCAGTGGTTCCCAGGACTATGGCTACACCTTC.